A single sample gave rise to the 10 T cell receptor beta chains below, sequenced in a study of PD-L1 blockade in urothelial cancer. The assay was immunoSEQ multiplex PCR, and TCRdb's table has in-frame clones only and misses some. The sample lists 85,000 to 95,000 clones; about 90% were seen once. Time point of the sample: pretreatment peripheral blood. The sequences come from PBMCs, collected around atezolizumab (anti-PD-L1) treatment. These receptors were taken from a woman older than 75 with urothelial cancer.

This clone occurred once. The chain links TRBV5-1 to TRBJ2-3, with TRBD2 as a possible D gene (5 bases). Germline CDR1 is SGHRS and CDR2 is YFSETQ. V shed 4 bases and J shed 2 bases, with 20 bases lying between them. CDR3 length: 17 amino acids. CDR3 DNA: TGCGCCAGCAGCCCTTCGGTCTTAGCGCGGGTCACAGATACGCAGTATTTT. Its translation is CASSPSVLARVTDTQYF.

This chain joins TRBV7-9 and TRBJ2-2; the match to TRBD1 covers 8 bases. Germline V CDR1 and CDR2: SEHNR, FQNEAQ (reference sequence). The CDR3 contains 15 residues. V shed 2 bases, J shed 8 bases, and the junction held 7 bases outside the gene matches. DNA of the CDR3: TGTGCCAGCAGCTTATCCCCCAGGGGGCTGGGGGAGCTGTTTTTT. It encodes CASSLSPRGLGELFF.

The rearrangement links TRBV9 to TRBJ2-7, with TRBD1 as a possible D gene (6 bases). This CDR3 comprises 16 residues. CDR1 and CDR2 (germline): SGDLS, YYNGEE. V was pared by 3 bases and J by 0 bases, with 16 bases between. For the CDR3, the DNA is TGTGCCAGCAGCGAGGCCACCGGGACATACTCCTACGAGCAGTACTTC. It yields the protein CASSEATGTYSYEQYF.

This chain uses TRBV7-9 with TRBJ2-7; TRBD2 aligns across 7 bases. The V and J ends lost 5 bases and 7 bases, in that order; junction bases with no gene match: 11. Germline CDR1 and CDR2: SEHNR and FQNEAQ (reference sequence). The CDR3 is 14 residues long. Here the CDR3 reads CASSASGAPGEQYF. The DNA of the CDR3 is TGTGCCAGCAGCGCAAGCGGGGCCCCGGGGGAGCAGTACTTC.

The chain joins TRBV10-3 to TRBJ2-7; a possible D gene is TRBD1 (6 bases). This CDR3 has 13 residues. The germline gives CDR1 ENHRY, CDR2 SYGVKD. Deletions cut 7 bases from V and 3 bases from J, with 13 bases between. DNA for the CDR3: TGTGCCATCACCCCTACAGGGCTCTACGAGCAGTACTTC. This codes for CAITPTGLYEQYF.

The chain couples TRBV30 to TRBJ2-1, with 7 positions matching TRBD2. The ends lost 0 bases at V and 7 bases at J; junction bases unmatched: 9. CDR3 length: 15 residues. Germline V CDR1 and CDR2: GTSNPN, SVGIG (reference sequence). The CDR3: CAWSVRAGVINEQFF. DNA of the CDR3: TGTGCCTGGAGTGTAAGGGCGGGAGTTATTAATGAGCAGTTCTTC. The complete variable domain, with remaining parts taken from reference TRBV30 and TRBJ2-1, reads SQTIHQWPATLVQPVGSPLSLECTVEGTSNPNLYWYRQAAGRGLQLLFYSVGIGQISSEVPQNLSASRPQDRQFILSSKKLLLSDSGFYLCAWSVRAGVINEQFFGPGTRLTVL.

The V gene is TRBV5-4, the J gene TRBJ2-3; 11 bases are shared with TRBD1. Germline V lookup: CDR1 SGHNT, CDR2 YYREEE (reference sequence). This CDR3 has 17 residues. J gave up 1 base and V 4 bases, and 8 bases lay outside the gene matches. The CDR3 DNA sequence: TGTGCCAGCAGCCGGAGGGACAGGGGGGTTGGCACAGATACGCAGTATTTT. This codes for CASSRRDRGVGTDTQYF.

The CDR3 region is CASSPPMGSGNTIYF. Here the CDR3 DNA reads TGTGCCAGCTCACCCCCTATGGGGAGTGGAAACACCATATATTTT. This rearrangement joins TRBV18 to TRBJ1-3; D is uncertain. The CDR3 is 15 residues long. The germline V and J ends were trimmed by 3 bases and 3 bases, with 12 bases remaining between them. Germline V gives CDR1 KGHSH, CDR2 LQKENI.

The chain carries TRBV7-9 and TRBJ2-3; 7 bases match TRBD1. CDR3 length: 14 amino acids. V dropped 3 bases and J dropped 2; count of bases not matched to a gene: 2. Germline loops: CDR1 SEHNR, CDR2 FQNEAQ (reference sequence). The CDR3 nucleotides read TGTGCCAGCAGCTTCGACAGGGACACAGATACGCAGTATTTT. This codes for CASSFDRDTDTQYF.

The count of this clone is one. The V call is TRBV15, the J call TRBJ1-2; a possible D gene is TRBD1 (5 bases). The CDR3 length is 14 residues. The germline CDR1 and CDR2 sequences are LNHNV and YYDKDF (reference sequence). V was trimmed by 0 bases and J by 2 bases, leaving 7 bases between them. CDR3 nucleotide sequence: TGTGCCACCAGCAGAGAGACAGTGAACTATGGCTACACCTTC. This encodes CATSRETVNYGYTF.